This passage covers 32 T cell receptor beta chains from one sample sequenced in a study of CD4 T cells in relation to SARS-CoV-2 and coronaviruses. No antigen has been identified for these receptors. Sequenced by immunoSEQ multiplex PCR; TCRdb stores in-frame clones only, minus some. The sample lists about 20,000 clones; roughly 81% were seen once. The unexposed donors gave CD4+ T cells in about 2010-2019, prior to COVID-19. The cells were cultured for under 13 days before CD4+ T cells were isolated. The sample taken for sequencing was CD4+ T cells from PBMCs, cultured in vitro. These receptors were collected from a human donor in good health.

The chain employs TRBV6-5 and TRBJ1-3; D is possibly TRBD1 (5 bases). The CDR3 runs 15 residues. V dropped 4 bases and J dropped 4 bases, with 14 bases sitting between them. Germline V CDR1 and CDR2: MNHEY, SVGAGI. CDR3 region: CASSFSGTWGNTIYF. The CDR3 DNA sequence: TGTGCCAGCAGTTTTAGCGGGACCTGGGGAAACACCATATATTTT.

This chain joins TRBV6-6 and TRBJ2-7, with 8 nucleotides matching TRBD1. CDR1 MNHNY and CDR2 SVGAGI come from the germline V gene (reference sequence). Losses at the gene ends were 2 bases for V and 6 bases for J; bases not matched to a gene: 3. The CDR3 is 13 residues long. The CDR3 protein is CASSYTGQGEQYF. DNA for the CDR3: TGTGCCAGCAGTTACACCGGACAGGGCGAGCAGTACTTC.

The V gene is TRBV5-1, the J gene TRBJ2-1; possible D gene TRBD2, 5 bases. There are 15 residues in the CDR3. V was trimmed by 0 bases and J by 1 base, leaving 8 bases between them. Per germline, CDR1 SGHRS and CDR2 YFSETQ. As DNA, the CDR3 is TGCGCCAGCAGCTTGGGACTACCTTCCTACAATGAGCAGTTCTTC. Residues: CASSLGLPSYNEQFF.

The chain combines TRBV27 with TRBJ1-6, with D perhaps matching TRBD1 (5 bases). The V gene's germline CDR1 is MNHEY and CDR2 SMNVEV (reference sequence). CDR3 length: 13 amino acids. Deletions cut 9 bases from V and 4 bases from J, with 10 bases between. CDR3 in amino acids: CASKTVYNSPLHF. The CDR3 DNA reads TGTGCCAGTAAGACAGTTTATAATTCACCCCTCCACTTT.

This clone was detected a few times. The chain is built from TRBV2 and TRBJ2-3, with D possibly matching TRBD1 (5 bases). The CDR3 length is 15 residues. The germline V gene encodes CDR1 SNHLY and CDR2 FYNNEI. Trimming shortened V by 3 bases and J by 0 bases, and 10 bases separated the two germline ends. DNA for the CDR3: TGTGCCAGCAGTGATAGGACACCTAGCACAGATACGCAGTATTTT. Protein sequence: CASSDRTPSTDTQYF.

As DNA, the CDR3 is TGTGCCAGCAGCTTAGAAAGGCTGGGTACGCAGTTCTTC. Its protein is CASSLERLGTQFF. This chain uses TRBV11-3 with TRBJ2-1; D is undetermined. Deletions cut 0 bases from V and 12 bases from J, with 12 bases between. CDR3 size: 13 residues. Germline CDR1 is SGHNT and CDR2 is YENEEA. The variable domain in full, with the rest retrieved from reference TRBV11-3 and TRBJ2-1, is EAGVVQSPRYKIIEKKQPVAFWCNPISGHNTLYWYLQNLGQGPELLIRYENEEAVDDSQLPKDRFSAERLKGVDSTLKIQPAELGDSAVYLCASSLERLGTQFFGPGTRLTVL.

This clone was picked up a small number of times. This chain joins TRBV9 and TRBJ2-1, with no clear D. Looked up from germline, CDR1 is SGDLS and CDR2 is YYNGEE. This CDR3 has 14 residues. V gave up 0 bases and J gave up 7 bases, with 11 bases separating them. DNA of the CDR3: TGTGCCAGCAGCGTAGACGGCAGGACGAATGAGCAGTTCTTC. It is translated as CASSVDGRTNEQFF.

The J gene is TRBJ2-5, the V gene TRBV30; TRBD2 matches at 7 bases. The CDR3 has 14 amino acids. V was clipped by 0 bases and J by 5 bases; unmatched bases: 6. Germline CDR1 reads GTSNPN; CDR2 reads SVGIG (reference sequence). In nucleotides, the CDR3 is TGTGCCTGGAGTGTTTTAGCCGGGGGGGAGACCCAGTACTTC. It encodes CAWSVLAGGETQYF.

V is TRBV6-4 and J is TRBJ2-7, with D perhaps TRBD2 (5 bases). V lost 5 bases, J lost 5 bases, and 13 bases lay in between. The germline CDR1 and CDR2 sequences are MRHNA and SNTAGT. The CDR3 consists of 13 residues. The CDR3 DNA follows: TGTGCCAGCAGTTCCCGGGGTGGCCACGAGCAGTACTTC. Translating gives CASSSRGGHEQYF.

This clone was seen more than once but under ten times. The chain recombines TRBV11-2 with TRBJ1-3; perhaps TRBD1 as D (5 bases). Trimming removed 3 bases from V and 4 bases from J, with 16 bases in between. Germline V gene lookup returns CDR1 SGHAT and CDR2 FQNNGV. This CDR3 is 16 amino acids long. This CDR3 reads CASSFTGGGSGNTIYF. The CDR3 DNA sequence: TGTGCCAGCAGCTTTACAGGAGGTGGTTCCGGAAACACCATATATTTT.

The chain is built from TRBV7-2 and TRBJ1-5; no reliable D call. The CDR3 covers 13 residues. Germline V lookup: CDR1 SGHTA, CDR2 FQGNSA. Trimming cost V 5 bases and J 4 bases, with 9 bases left between them. CDR3 sequence (DNA): TGTGCCAGCAGCAGGTCACCAAATCAGCCCCAGCATTTT. This gives the protein CASSRSPNQPQHF.

CDR3 amino acids: CASSLPGGAGNTIYF. CDR3 in DNA: TGTGCCAGCAGCCTACCGGGGGGCGCTGGAAACACCATATATTTT. This rearrangement joins TRBV7-9 to TRBJ1-3; possibly TRBD1 for D (6 bases). CDR3 length: 15 amino acids. CDR1 and CDR2 (germline): SEHNR, FQNEAQ (reference sequence). V lost 5 bases and J 2 bases, leaving 13 bases between the germline ends.

The chain is built from TRBV5-1 and TRBJ2-3, with a tentative D call TRBD1 (5 bases). The CDR3 is 14 residues long. V was shortened by 1 base and J by 5 bases, with 11 bases between the two germline ends. Per the germline V gene, CDR1 is SGHRS and CDR2 is YFSETQ. The CDR3 DNA follows: TGCGCCAGCAGCTTGCAGGGCCAGGTAGATACGCAGTATTTT. It is translated as CASSLQGQVDTQYF.

This clone showed up just a few times. The V call is TRBV6-2 or TRBV6-3, the J call TRBJ1-5; no reliable D call. Per germline, CDR1 MNHEY and CDR2 SVGEGT. The germline V and J ends were trimmed by 6 bases and 7 bases, with 13 bases remaining between them. The CDR3 runs 13 residues. The CDR3 protein is CASSPDRRQPQHF. The CDR3 coding sequence is TGTGCCAGCAGCCCTGACCGCCGACAGCCCCAGCATTTT.

The V gene is TRBV11-2, the J gene TRBJ1-6; D possibly corresponds to TRBD1 (5 bases). Trimming stripped 1 base from V and 4 bases from J, with 11 bases between. This CDR3 contains 16 residues. Germline CDR1 SGHAT, CDR2 FQNNGV. CDR3 amino acids: CASSLVRGAYNSPLHF. DNA for the CDR3: TGTGCCAGCAGCTTAGTTCGTGGGGCGTATAATTCACCCCTCCACTTT.

The chain is built from TRBV18 and TRBJ1-1; 7 bases are a match to TRBD1. The germline V gene has CDR1 KGHSH and CDR2 LQKENI. The V segment lost 5 bases and the J segment 1 base; nucleotides outside the gene matches: 4. The CDR3 runs 14 residues. CDR3 bases: TGTGCCAGCTCATCCGGGACAGCGAACACTGAAGCTTTCTTT. This gives the protein CASSSGTANTEAFF.

The chain joins TRBV29-1 to TRBJ2-5; either TRBD1 or TRBD2 may supply D (6 bases each). CDR1 and CDR2 from the germline V gene are SQVTM and ANQGSEA. V lost 2 bases and J 7 bases, leaving 26 bases between the germline ends. This CDR3 is built from 17 residues. In DNA form, the CDR3 reads TGCAGCGTTGAACTCTCTCTCGAGGGGGGTTTCTTTGGGACCCAGTACTTC. Its protein product is CSVELSLEGGFFGTQYF.

CDR3 DNA sequence: TGTGCCAGCTCACCCGAGCCGAGCGACGAGCAGTACTTC. Translation gives CASSPEPSDEQYF. The V call is TRBV18, the J call TRBJ2-7; D ambiguous. This CDR3 has 13 amino acids. Germline assignment: CDR1 KGHSH and CDR2 LQKENI. V was trimmed by 3 bases and J by 5 bases, leaving 11 bases between them.

J is TRBJ2-7 and V is TRBV4-3, with TRBD1 matching 9 bases. The CDR3 contains 15 residues. Trimming at V came to 3 bases and at J to 2 bases, leaving 5 bases not matched to a gene. Germline V CDR1 and CDR2: LGHNA, YSLEER. The CDR3 sequence: CASSHSGTGTYEQYF. The CDR3 DNA follows: TGCGCCAGCAGCCATTCCGGGACAGGGACCTACGAGCAGTACTTC.

This clone was detected only once. The J gene is TRBJ2-3, the V gene TRBV3-1 (or the pseudogene TRBV3-2); possibly TRBD2 for D (6 bases). There are 14 residues in the CDR3. Trimming took off 7 bases at V and 2 bases at J, with 13 bases between the two ends. Germline CDR1 is LGHDT and CDR2 is YNNKEL (reference sequence). The CDR3 nucleotides are TGTGCCAGCACCACTAGCTCCTACACAGATACGCAGTATTTT. Encoded protein: CASTTSSYTDTQYF.

The V and J genes are TRBV6-1 and TRBJ1-6, with D maybe TRBD1 (6 bases). V was pared by 2 bases and J by 10 bases, with 12 bases between. CDR3 length: 14 residues. CDR1 is MNHNS, CDR2 SASEGT, per germline. CDR3 DNA sequence: TGTGCCAGCAGTGAAATAGGGGGATTATCACCCCTCCACTTT. It encodes CASSEIGGLSPLHF.

The CDR3 region has the DNA TGTGCCAGCAGCGGAAGGGTAGCGGGAGTCTCTGGGGCCAACGTCCTGACTTTC. Protein: CASSGRVAGVSGANVLTF. The chain has TRBV7-8 and TRBJ2-6; 9 bases map to TRBD2. Germline CDR1 is SGHVS and CDR2 is FQNEAQ. V dropped 5 bases and J dropped 0; count of bases not matched to a gene: 8. The CDR3 covers 18 residues.

V is TRBV4-3 and J is TRBJ1-2; 7 nucleotides match TRBD1. CDR1 is LGHNA and CDR2 is YSLEER in the germline V gene. CDR3 length: 16 residues. J lost 3 bases, V lost 5 bases, and 12 bases had no gene match. The CDR3: CASSKTGQTVDYGYTF. Written as DNA, the CDR3 is TGCGCCAGCAGCAAAACGGGACAGACGGTTGACTATGGCTACACCTTC.

The chain has TRBV7-9 and TRBJ2-1, with D possibly TRBD2 on 6 matching bases. Trimming took off 6 bases at V and 8 bases at J, with 20 bases between the two ends. The CDR3 sequence is 15 residues long. Germline CDR1 is SEHNR and CDR2 is FQNEAQ (reference sequence). Here the CDR3 reads CASSLQGLEPHEQFF. CDR3 sequence (DNA): TGTGCCAGCAGTCTTCAGGGACTCGAACCCCATGAGCAGTTCTTC.

The V call is TRBV5-1, the J call TRBJ2-7; D not certain. Germline V gene data show CDR1 as SGHRS and CDR2 as YFSETQ. V was clipped by 0 bases and J by 0 bases, with 7 bases between them. The CDR3 runs to 14 residues. CDR3 DNA sequence: TGCGCCAGCAGCTTGGGTGGCAACTCCTACGAGCAGTACTTC. It encodes CASSLGGNSYEQYF. Together with reference TRBV5-1 and TRBJ2-7, the CDR3 gives the full variable domain: KAGVTQTPRYLIKTRGQQVTLSCSPISGHRSVSWYQQTPGQGLQFLFEYFSETQRNKGNFPGRFSGRQFSNSRSEMNVSTLELGDSALYLCASSLGGNSYEQYFGPGTRLTVT.

This chain uses TRBV6-6 with TRBJ1-1, with D unresolved. Germline V lookup: CDR1 MNHNY, CDR2 SVGAGI (reference sequence). V lost 6 bases and J lost 3, with 8 bases in between. This CDR3 has 12 amino acids. DNA of the CDR3: TGTGCCAGCAGAAATCGGGACACTGAAGCTTTCTTT. It codes for CASRNRDTEAFF.

V gene TRBV3-1 (or the pseudogene TRBV3-2) combines with J gene TRBJ1-2, with 8 bases that match TRBD1. The V gene's germline CDR1 is LGHDT and CDR2 YNNKEL (reference sequence). J was trimmed by 8 bases and V by 4 bases; bases with no gene match: 15. This CDR3 region has 16 residues. CDR3 DNA sequence: TGTGCCAGCAGCCGCCTGGGACAGGTGGCCGGGGGCGGCTACACCTTC. Residues: CASSRLGQVAGGGYTF.

The rearrangement joins TRBV7-9 to TRBJ2-3, with D tentatively TRBD2 (6 bases). The CDR3 sequence is 18 residues long. Per the germline V gene, CDR1 is SEHNR and CDR2 is FQNEAQ (reference sequence). The V end was cut by 1 base, the J end by 5 bases, with 22 bases between. CDR3 region: CASSLGGVVARTRDTQYF. CDR3 sequence (DNA): TGTGCCAGCAGCTTAGGGGGGGTTGTAGCGAGGACACGAGATACGCAGTATTTT.

J is TRBJ1-2 and V is TRBV6-6; perhaps TRBD1 as D (6 bases). V was cut by 10 bases and J by 4 bases, with 19 bases left in between. The CDR3 has 14 amino acids. Germline CDR1 is MNHNY and CDR2 is SVGAGI (reference sequence). The CDR3 is CATTRIQGSYGYTF. The CDR3 DNA is TGTGCCACCACCCGAATACAGGGTTCCTATGGCTACACCTTC.

CDR3 coding DNA: TGTGCCAGCAGCTCTCCGGACAGGGGCTATGGCTACACCTTC. Translating gives CASSSPDRGYGYTF. The chain links TRBV27 to TRBJ1-2, with 9 bases aligning to TRBD1. From germline, CDR1 is MNHEY and CDR2 SMNVEV (reference sequence). This CDR3 is 14 amino acids long. Trimming at V came to 6 bases and at J to 4 bases, leaving 6 bases not matched to a gene.

CDR3 nucleotide sequence: TGTGCCAGCAGCTCGCTTCCGGGGGGACTAGGGGGCTACACCTTC. Translation gives CASSSLPGGLGGYTF. This chain uses TRBV5-4 with TRBJ1-2; a weak D match, TRBD1 (5 bases). This CDR3 has 15 residues. The V gene's germline CDR1 is SGHNT and CDR2 YYREEE (reference sequence). V shed 3 bases and J shed 8 bases, with 20 bases lying between them.

V gene TRBV5-8 combines with J gene TRBJ2-5; no firm D call. CDR1 and CDR2 (germline): SGHTS, YDEGEE. With 3 bases removed from V and 5 bases from J, the gap between germline ends came to 14 bases. This CDR3 spans 14 amino acids. The CDR3 region has the DNA TGTGCCAGCAGCTACTTGGACGTCCGGGAGACCCAGTACTTC. This translates into CASSYLDVRETQYF.